These 29 T cell receptor beta chains originate from one sample sequenced in a study of T cells after yellow fever vaccination. TCRdb itself ran the 5' RACE reads through MiXCR, one entry per CDR3 protein. The sample contains about 580,000 distinct CDR3 sequences, roughly 17% of which appear only once. The material sequenced was PBMCs, taken less than 6 days after the first yellow fever vaccination. The receptors were gathered from a man between 18 and 29 years old who received the YFV17D yellow fever vaccine.

The chain recombines TRBV19 with TRBJ2-5; D is undetermined. Per the germline V gene, CDR1 is LNHDA and CDR2 is SQIVND (reference sequence). V lost 7 bases and J lost 2, with 20 bases in between. The CDR3 totals 16 residues. The DNA for the CDR3 is TGTGCCAGTACCATCACCCCGCAGACTGGGCAAGAGACCCAGTACTTC. Encoded protein: CASTITPQTGQETQYF.

This clonotype was observed a handful of times. This chain uses TRBV5-1 with TRBJ2-5, with a weak D call TRBD2 (5 bases). Trimming shortened V by 0 bases and J by 4 bases, and 13 bases separated the two germline ends. The CDR3 runs to 15 residues. Germline V CDR1 and CDR2: SGHRS, YFSETQ. CDR3 coding DNA: TGCGCCAGCAGCTTGGGCGGGCCTGGTGGAGAGACCCAGTACTTC. Its protein is CASSLGGPGGETQYF.

This rearrangement joins TRBV18 to TRBJ1-1; possible D gene TRBD1, 5 bases. Germline lookup yields CDR1 KGHSH and CDR2 LQKENI. This CDR3 has 13 residues. Trimming shortened V by 6 bases and J by 1 base, and 9 bases separated the two germline ends. CDR3 sequence: CASSGRENTEAFF. CDR3 DNA: TGTGCCAGCTCGGGACGTGAGAACACTGAAGCTTTCTTT.

Remarks on this clonotype: A single base separates this from a much larger clone, so it may be a read error. The chain uses TRBV6-5 and TRBJ1-5; 12 bases agree with TRBD1. The germline V gene has CDR1 MNHEY and CDR2 SVGAGI. The CDR3 consists of 15 residues. Trimming at V came to 2 bases and at J to 7 bases, leaving 3 bases not matched to a gene. The CDR3 sequence: CASSYGTGGRQPQHF. DNA for the CDR3: TGTGCCAGCAGTTACGGGACAGGGGGCCGCCAGCCCCAGCATTTT.

This clonotype showed up just a few times. The V gene is TRBV12-3 or TRBV12-4, the J gene TRBJ2-2; weak D call: TRBD1 (6 bases). V lost 2 bases to trimming and J lost 3 bases, with 10 bases between them. The CDR3 runs 15 residues. The CDR3 nucleotides read TGTGCCAGCAGTTTAAGGACAGCCTACACCGGGGAGCTGTTTTTT. It is translated as CASSLRTAYTGELFF.

The chain combines TRBV19 with TRBJ2-1, with a tentative D call TRBD1 (5 bases). CDR3 length: 15 amino acids. The V gene lost 7 bases and the J gene lost 0 bases, with 13 bases spanning the gap. The germline V gene has CDR1 LNHDA and CDR2 SQIVND (reference sequence). CDR3 in amino acids: CASTPGMSSYNEQFF. The CDR3 DNA reads as TGTGCCAGTACCCCAGGGATGAGCTCCTACAATGAGCAGTTCTTC. Together with reference TRBV19 and TRBJ2-1, the CDR3 gives the full variable domain: DGGITQSPKYLFRKEGQNVTLSCEQNLNHDAMYWYRQDPGQGLRLIYYSQIVNDFQKGDIAEGYSVSREKKESFPLTVTSAQKNPTAFYLCASTPGMSSYNEQFFGPGTRLTVL.

This clonotype has a handful of counts. The chain uses TRBV12-3 or TRBV12-4 and TRBJ2-3; 12 bases line up with TRBD2. The J segment lost 6 bases and the V segment lost 7 bases, leaving 14 bases of the junction unmatched. This CDR3 spans 17 amino acids. The DNA for the CDR3 is TGTGCCAGCACCCCGGGGGCTAGCGGGGGGGGCGGGGATACGCAGTATTTT. Protein: CASTPGASGGGGDTQYF.

The V and J genes are TRBV6-2 or TRBV6-3 and TRBJ2-5, with 7 bases matching TRBD1. In germline, CDR1 is MNHEY, CDR2 SVGEGT. There are 15 residues in the CDR3. V dropped 4 bases and J dropped 5; count of bases not matched to a gene: 10. The chain's CDR3 is CASSSSGRTGETQYF. In DNA, the CDR3 is TGTGCCAGCAGTTCATCTGGTAGGACAGGCGAGACCCAGTACTTC.

This clonotype was observed a few times. This sequence joins TRBV7-2 and TRBJ2-1; 14 positions agree with TRBD2. The CDR3 is 16 amino acids. With 6 bases clipped from V and 8 bases from J, the junction kept 9 bases outside the gene matches. CDR1 and CDR2 from the germline V gene are SGHTA and FQGNSA. In nucleotides, the CDR3 is TGTGCCAGCAGTAACGGACTAGCGGGGGGACTCGATGAGCAGTTCTTC. It translates to CASSNGLAGGLDEQFF.

The chain combines TRBV20-1 with TRBJ2-7; 7 positions match TRBD2. CDR1 and CDR2 from the germline V gene are DFQATT and SNEGSKA (reference sequence). The CDR3 loop spans 16 amino acids. With 5 bases clipped from V and 0 bases from J, the junction kept 13 bases outside the gene matches. This CDR3 is CSAFLTSGEPSYEQYF. Written as DNA, the CDR3 is TGCAGTGCTTTTCTTACGAGCGGGGAACCCTCCTACGAGCAGTACTTC.

This clonotype showed up many times. This chain links TRBV5-1 with TRBJ2-1; TRBD2 is a possible D gene (5 bases). CDR3 length: 15 amino acids. Trimming pared 4 bases from V and 4 bases from J, leaving 15 bases between. Germline CDR1 SGHRS, CDR2 YFSETQ. The CDR3 here is CASSRLGGSYNEQFF. CDR3 bases: TGCGCCAGCAGCCGACTTGGCGGGTCGTACAATGAGCAGTTCTTC.

This clonotype was seen only a few times. This sequence joins TRBV6-1 and TRBJ2-7; 8 bases are a match to TRBD2. The V segment lost 0 bases and the J segment 1 base; nucleotides outside the gene matches: 2. Germline lookup yields CDR1 MNHNS and CDR2 SASEGT. CDR3 size: 15 residues. The chain's CDR3 is CASSEAGTRSYEQYF. As DNA, the CDR3 is TGTGCCAGCAGTGAAGCAGGGACTAGATCCTACGAGCAGTACTTC.

This clonotype was detected ten times or more. The V gene is TRBV6-5, the J gene TRBJ2-1; weak D call: TRBD1 (6 bases). The V and J ends lost 4 bases and 10 bases respectively, with 14 bases between them. Looked up from germline, CDR1 is MNHEY and CDR2 is SVGAGI. This CDR3 has 13 amino acids. The chain's CDR3 is CASSFMTGWEQFF. CDR3 sequence (DNA): TGTGCCAGCAGTTTTATGACAGGTTGGGAGCAGTTCTTC.

J is TRBJ2-7 and V is TRBV14, with D hard to call. This CDR3 region has 14 residues. The V and J ends lost 0 bases and 1 base respectively, with 7 bases between them. The germline CDR1 and CDR2 sequences are SGHDN and FVKESK. In DNA form, the CDR3 reads TGTGCCAGCAGCCAAGATACAGTATCCTACGAGCAGTACTTC. Its protein product is CASSQDTVSYEQYF.

There are a few counts of this clonotype. The chain has TRBV7-8 and TRBJ1-1; D not certain. V gave up 7 bases and J gave up 4 bases, with 22 bases separating them. CDR1 is SGHVS and CDR2 is FQNEAQ in the germline V gene. The CDR3 has 16 amino acids. The CDR3 bases are TGTGCCAGCACCGTTTCCTCAAACCCGCTGGGCACTGAAGCTTTCTTT. This sequence encodes CASTVSSNPLGTEAFF.

The table lists this clonotype with a few counts. The chain couples TRBV24-1 to TRBJ1-5, with a tentative D call TRBD1 (5 bases). CDR1 KGHDR and CDR2 SFDVKD come from the germline V gene. V lost 4 bases, J lost 2 bases, and 8 bases lay in between. CDR3 length: 14 residues. The CDR3 sequence: CATSEAGRNQPQHF. The DNA of the CDR3 is TGTGCCACCAGTGAAGCAGGGCGCAATCAGCCCCAGCATTTT.

A few counts support this clonotype. The chain combines TRBV20-1 with TRBJ2-1; unclear D gene. The CDR3 loop spans 13 amino acids. CDR1 and CDR2 (germline): DFQATT, SNEGSKA (reference sequence). V was cut by 5 bases and J by 3 bases, with 11 bases left in between. CDR3 sequence reads: CSAPRLGYNEQFF. The CDR3 DNA sequence: TGCAGTGCTCCCCGATTGGGCTACAATGAGCAGTTCTTC.

The chain carries TRBV14 and TRBJ2-1, with TRBD2 matching over 7 bases. Germline values: CDR1 SGHDN, CDR2 FVKESK. CDR3 size: 17 residues. V shed 0 bases, J shed 10 bases, and the junction held 15 bases outside the gene matches. CDR3 in DNA: TGTGCCAGCAGCCAAGATCAGCGAGCGGGGTCCCCGGGGGAGCAGTTCTTC. As protein: CASSQDQRAGSPGEQFF. Full variable domain (outside the CDR3, taken from reference TRBV14 and TRBJ2-1): EAGVTQFPSHSVIEKGQTVTLRCDPISGHDNLYWYRRVMGKEIKFLLHFVKESKQDESGMPNNRFLAERTGGTYSTLKVQPAELEDSGVYFCASSQDQRAGSPGEQFFGPGTRLTVL.

The sample holds a few counts of this clonotype. This chain connects TRBV5-4 to TRBJ1-1; 11 bases are a match to TRBD1. V was pared by 2 bases and J by 5 bases, with 11 bases of the junction left unmatched. Germline-derived CDR1 and CDR2 are SGHNT and YYREEE (reference sequence). This CDR3 is built from 17 residues. This CDR3 reads CASSLTYTGQGATEAFF. CDR3 bases: TGTGCCAGCAGCTTAACTTATACTGGACAGGGGGCGACTGAAGCTTTCTTT. Supplemented by reference TRBV5-4 and TRBJ1-1, the full variable domain reads ETGVTQSPTHLIKTRGQQVTLRCSSQSGHNTVSWYQQALGQGPQFIFQYYREEENGRGNFPPRFSGLQFPNYSSELNVNALELDDSALYLCASSLTYTGQGATEAFFGQGTRLTVV.

The V call is TRBV12-3 or TRBV12-4, the J call TRBJ2-2; D not certain. Trimming shortened V by 8 bases and J by 7 bases, and 8 bases separated the two germline ends. The CDR3 is 11 amino acids. This CDR3 is CASGPGGELFF. In nucleotides, the CDR3 is TGTGCCAGCGGCCCGGGCGGGGAGCTGTTTTTT.

The chain recombines TRBV6-2 or TRBV6-3 with TRBJ2-1, with D uncertain. The V and J ends lost 10 bases and 7 bases respectively, with 20 bases between them. From germline, CDR1 is MNHEY and CDR2 SVGEGT. This CDR3 comprises 14 residues. The CDR3 sequence: CATTVTVKRNEQFF. The CDR3 nucleotides read TGTGCCACCACAGTTACCGTCAAGAGGAATGAGCAGTTCTTC.

This clonotype was counted ten times or more. The chain uses TRBV5-1 and TRBJ1-1; 7 bases are shared with TRBD1. Germline CDR1 is SGHRS and CDR2 is YFSETQ. V trimming: 0 bases; J trimming: 1 base; junction bases outside the gene matches: 6. This CDR3 is built from 16 residues. DNA of the CDR3: TGCGCCAGCAGCTTGGCTAGAACAGGGGCGAACACTGAAGCTTTCTTT. Translation: CASSLARTGANTEAFF.

For the CDR3, the DNA is TGCGCCAGCAGCCAAGGACCGGCAGGGTATCACGAGACCCAGTACTTC. It encodes CASSQGPAGYHETQYF. V usage is TRBV4-1 and J usage is TRBJ2-5; the D gene is possibly TRBD1 (5 bases). V gave up 1 base and J gave up 5 bases, with 17 bases separating them. This CDR3 is 16 amino acids long. Germline V gene sequence: CDR1 MGHRA, CDR2 YSYEKL.

This clonotype was picked up a small number of times. As DNA, the CDR3 is TGCGCCAGCAGCAATCTAGCGACTAGCACAGATACGCAGTATTTT. Amino acid sequence: CASSNLATSTDTQYF. The rearrangement uses TRBV5-1 and TRBJ2-3; a weak D match, TRBD2 (6 bases). CDR1 and CDR2 from the germline V gene are SGHRS and YFSETQ. The CDR3 spans 15 residues. The V gene lost 4 bases and the J gene lost 0 bases, with 12 bases spanning the gap.

This clonotype has ten or more counts. CDR3 amino acids: CASSSQGYNYGYTF. The CDR3 nucleotides read TGCGCCAGCAGCTCTCAGGGGTATAACTATGGCTACACCTTC. The chain couples TRBV5-1 to TRBJ1-2; possible D gene TRBD1, 6 bases. V was cut by 3 bases and J by 1 base, with 10 bases left in between. Per the germline V gene, CDR1 is SGHRS and CDR2 is YFSETQ. The CDR3 has 14 amino acids.

The chain carries TRBV5-4 and TRBJ2-2, with D hard to call. This CDR3 is 15 amino acids long. Trimming took off 4 bases at V and 2 bases at J, with 12 bases between the two ends. CDR1 is SGHNT, CDR2 YYREEE, per germline (reference sequence). This chain's CDR3 is CASSGDPPNTGELFF. The CDR3 DNA follows: TGTGCCAGCAGCGGGGATCCGCCTAACACCGGGGAGCTGTTTTTT.

This clonotype was observed a handful of times. V usage is TRBV24-1 and J usage is TRBJ2-3; D is undetermined. The V end lost 5 bases, the J end lost 5 bases, and 19 bases lay between the germline ends. The germline V gene encodes CDR1 KGHDR and CDR2 SFDVKD. The CDR3 spans 16 residues. The CDR3 reads CATSGPTSLLQDTQYF. The CDR3 bases are TGTGCCACCAGTGGCCCTACCTCCCTACTCCAAGATACGCAGTATTTT.

This clonotype was detected ten times or more. The CDR3 reads CASSSTRGTGELFF. CDR3 nucleotide sequence: TGTGCCAGCAGCTCCACGAGGGGCACCGGGGAGCTGTTTTTT. V usage is TRBV7-9 and J usage is TRBJ2-2; D may match TRBD1 or TRBD2 (5 bases each). The CDR3 spans 14 residues. Germline assignment: CDR1 SEHNR and CDR2 FQNEAQ (reference sequence). V lost 4 bases to trimming and J lost 4 bases, with 10 bases between them.

This chain uses TRBV19 with TRBJ2-3; D may be TRBD2 (7 bases). The CDR3 runs to 16 residues. Germline V CDR1 and CDR2: LNHDA, SQIVND (reference sequence). The V gene lost 8 bases and the J gene lost 1 base, with 19 bases spanning the gap. The CDR3 here is CASQRVRGGGTDTQYF. CDR3 sequence (DNA): TGTGCCAGTCAAAGGGTGAGGGGGGGCGGCACAGATACGCAGTATTTT.